These 8 T cell receptor beta chains were sequenced from one sample in a study of early T cells in non-severe SARS-CoV-2 infection (dated by TCRdb to about 2021). To prepare the library, 5' RACE was applied. The instrument given in TCRdb is NextSeq 500. TCRdb reran the public reads through fastp at Q25 and MiXCR, keeping productive beta chains. CDR3 protein sequences are deduplicated, and each keeps its most common genes and DNA. Across this sample there are approximately 70,000 distinct CDR3 sequences, with over 9.5% seen only once. Approximately 6.4% of the sample belongs to the ten largest clones. Specimen: whole blood. These receptors were taken from an adult who was a healthcare worker with PCR-confirmed SARS-CoV-2 infection or an uninfected control (not recorded which).

This clonotype has ten or more counts. The gene calls are TRBV5-1 and TRBJ1-5; no clear D. The CDR3 covers 14 residues. Trimming cost V 4 bases and J 6 bases, with 14 bases left between them. The germline CDR1 and CDR2 sequences are SGHRS and YFSETQ. The CDR3 loop is CASSLAPGSQPQHF. The CDR3 coding sequence is TGCGCCAGCAGCCTAGCACCGGGCTCTCAGCCCCAGCATTTT.

This clonotype was detected a few times. V usage is TRBV29-1 and J usage is TRBJ2-7; possibly TRBD1 for D (5 bases). CDR3 length: 16 residues. V was cut by 6 bases and J by 2 bases, with 23 bases left in between. CDR1 is SQVTM, CDR2 ANQGSEA, per germline. The DNA for the CDR3 is TGCAGCGTCAAGACCCTGACCGAAGGGGCCCCCTACGAGCAGTACTTC. Protein product: CSVKTLTEGAPYEQYF.

Note on this clonotype: It may be a read error: a sequence one base away is much more abundant. CDR3 sequence reads: CASSIGTLQYNEQFF. The CDR3 region has the DNA TGTGCCAGTAGTATAGGGACACTCCAGTACAATGAGCAGTTCTTC. The gene calls are TRBV19 and TRBJ2-1; D is possibly TRBD1 (5 bases). Per germline, CDR1 LNHDA and CDR2 SQIVND (reference sequence). There are 15 residues in the CDR3. V shed 1 base and J shed 4 bases, with 11 bases lying between them.

This clonotype appeared many times. The genes are TRBV18 and TRBJ2-3; possibly TRBD1 or TRBD2 for D (5 bases each). V was trimmed by 3 bases and J by 3 bases, leaving 16 bases between them. CDR3 length: 16 residues. Germline V lookup: CDR1 KGHSH, CDR2 LQKENI. The CDR3 loop is CASSPGRNTGTDTQYF. CDR3 sequence (DNA): TGTGCCAGCTCACCGGGACGAAATACTGGAACAGATACGCAGTATTTT.

The chain couples TRBV29-1 to TRBJ2-2; maybe TRBD2 (6 bases). Trimming removed 6 bases at V and 0 bases at J, with 11 bases between. Germline V gives CDR1 SQVTM, CDR2 ANQGSEA. The CDR3 is made up of 14 amino acids. CDR3 sequence: CSVAGRTNTGELFF. The CDR3 nucleotides are TGCAGCGTGGCGGGACGGACGAACACCGGGGAGCTGTTTTTT.

This chain connects TRBV7-6 to TRBJ2-1; 8 bases fit TRBD2. Germline lookup yields CDR1 SGHVS and CDR2 FNYEAQ. After removal of 5 bases from V and 5 bases from J, the junction contained 8 bases not matched to a gene. CDR3 size: 15 residues. As DNA, the CDR3 is TGTGCCAGCAGCGGCACTAGCGGACTACACAATGAGCAGTTCTTC. This sequence encodes CASSGTSGLHNEQFF. The variable domain in full, completed from reference TRBV7-6 and TRBJ2-1, reads GAGVSQSPRYKVTKRGQDVALRCDPISGHVSLYWYRQALGQGPEFLTYFNYEAQQDKSGLPNDRFSAERPEGSISTLTIQRTEQRDSAMYRCASSGTSGLHNEQFFGPGTRLTVL.

This clonotype came up a few times. CDR3 region: CASSPGWSDTQYF. Written as DNA, the CDR3 is TGTGCCAGCTCGCCTGGGTGGTCAGATACGCAGTATTTT. This rearrangement joins TRBV18 to TRBJ2-3; D is unresolved. Germline V gene lookup returns CDR1 KGHSH and CDR2 LQKENI. The CDR3 runs 13 residues. V lost 6 bases, J lost 4 bases, and 11 bases lay in between.

The CDR3 sequence: CSARGLAPYEQYF. The CDR3 DNA reads TGCAGTGCTAGAGGGCTCGCCCCCTACGAGCAGTACTTC. The V and J genes are TRBV20-1 and TRBJ2-7; no firm D call. The V gene's germline CDR1 is DFQATT and CDR2 SNEGSKA (reference sequence). The CDR3 is made up of 13 amino acids. Deletions cut 1 base from V and 2 bases from J, with 9 bases between.